These 4 T cell receptor beta chains were all obtained from the same sample, sequenced in a study of CD8 T cells in ankylosing spondylitis. Study conclusions and caveats: It appeared that ankylosing spondylitis blood was characterized by a TCR beta motif of several highly homologous variants.

Each CDR3 protein is one row after TCRdb ran MiXCR on the 5' RACE reads. The sample records around 390,000 distinct CDR3 sequences, 20% to 25% being singletons. These receptors have no identified antigens. The sequenced material came from blood, either unsorted or a sorted T cell fraction (not recorded which). These receptors were collected from a male donor with ankylosing spondylitis.

The chain joins TRBV7-9 to TRBJ1-5, with D possibly matching TRBD1 (5 bases). Germline CDR1 is SEHNR and CDR2 is FQNEAQ (reference sequence). V was shortened by 1 base and J by 0 bases, with 10 bases between the two germline ends. The CDR3 has 16 residues. The CDR3, as DNA: TGTGCCAGCAGCTTAGACGGGGGTGATAGCAATCAGCCCCAGCATTTT. Its protein is CASSLDGGDSNQPQHF.

This clonotype occurred a few times. The chain joins TRBV5-1 to TRBJ2-2; 9 nucleotides line up with TRBD1. Germline CDR1 reads SGHRS; CDR2 reads YFSETQ. The length of the CDR3 is 15 residues. With 4 bases clipped from V and 4 bases from J, the junction kept 5 bases outside the gene matches. CDR3 loop: CASSRGQGSTGELFF. The CDR3 DNA reads TGCGCCAGCAGCCGGGGACAGGGTTCCACCGGGGAGCTGTTTTTT. Complete variable domain (other parts from reference TRBV5-1 and TRBJ2-2): KAGVTQTPRYLIKTRGQQVTLSCSPISGHRSVSWYQQTPGQGLQFLFEYFSETQRNKGNFPGRFSGRQFSNSRSEMNVSTLELGDSALYLCASSRGQGSTGELFFGEGSRLTVL.

This clonotype was counted between two and nine times. The chain combines TRBV18 with TRBJ1-3, with 8 bases that match TRBD1. Germline lookup yields CDR1 KGHSH and CDR2 LQKENI. The V segment lost 1 base and the J segment 3 bases; nucleotides outside the gene matches: 5. The CDR3 is 16 amino acids. The CDR3 here is CASSPRTGRYGNTIYF. Here the CDR3 DNA reads TGTGCCAGCTCACCACGGACAGGGCGGTATGGAAACACCATATATTTT.

V and J are TRBV11-3 and TRBJ2-1, with D perhaps matching TRBD2 (6 bases). The CDR3 extends over 15 amino acids. V was clipped by 9 bases and J by 0 bases, with 15 bases between them. Germline lookup yields CDR1 SGHNT and CDR2 YENEEA. CDR3 coding DNA: TGTGCCAGTAGTAGGAGGGGAAGCTCCTACAATGAGCAGTTCTTC. Translation gives CASSRRGSSYNEQFF.